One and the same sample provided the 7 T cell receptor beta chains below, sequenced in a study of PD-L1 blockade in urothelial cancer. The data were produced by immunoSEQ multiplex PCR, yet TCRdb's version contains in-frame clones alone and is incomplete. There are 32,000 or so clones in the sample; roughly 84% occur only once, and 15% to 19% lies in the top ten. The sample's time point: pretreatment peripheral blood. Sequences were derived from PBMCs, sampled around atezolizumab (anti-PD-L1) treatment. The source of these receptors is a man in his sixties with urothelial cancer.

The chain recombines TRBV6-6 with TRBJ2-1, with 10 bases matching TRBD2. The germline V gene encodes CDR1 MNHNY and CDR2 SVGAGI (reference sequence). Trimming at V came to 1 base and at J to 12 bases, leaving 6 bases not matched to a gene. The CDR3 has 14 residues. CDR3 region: CASSYYPSGSSQFF. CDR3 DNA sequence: TGTGCCAGCAGTTACTATCCTAGCGGGAGCTCGCAGTTCTTC.

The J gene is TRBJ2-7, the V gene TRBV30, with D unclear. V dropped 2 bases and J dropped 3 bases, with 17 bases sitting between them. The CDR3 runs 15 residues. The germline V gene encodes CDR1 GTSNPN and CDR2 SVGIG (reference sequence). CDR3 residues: CAWSTPTATRYEQYF. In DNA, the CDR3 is TGTGCCTGGAGTACCCCTACTGCAACCCGCTACGAGCAGTACTTC.

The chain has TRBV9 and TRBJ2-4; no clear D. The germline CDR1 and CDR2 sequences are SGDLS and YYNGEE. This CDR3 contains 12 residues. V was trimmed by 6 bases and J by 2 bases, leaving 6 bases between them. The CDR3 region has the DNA TGTGCCAGCACTGACACCAAAAACATTCAGTACTTC. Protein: CASTDTKNIQYF.

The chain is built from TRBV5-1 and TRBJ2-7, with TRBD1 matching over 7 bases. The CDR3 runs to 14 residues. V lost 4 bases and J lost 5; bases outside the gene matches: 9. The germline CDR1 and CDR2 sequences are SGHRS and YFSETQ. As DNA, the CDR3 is TGCGCCAGCAGCCGGGACAGCCTTAGCGACGAGCAGTACTTC. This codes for CASSRDSLSDEQYF.

CDR3 amino acids: CASSPLAGEQYF. For the CDR3, the DNA is TGTGCCAGCTCACCCCTAGCGGGGGAGCAGTACTTC. The V and J genes are TRBV18 and TRBJ2-7; the match to TRBD2 covers 9 bases. CDR1 and CDR2 (germline): KGHSH, LQKENI. Trimming removed 3 bases from V and 7 bases from J; junction bases left unmatched: 1. CDR3 length: 12 amino acids.

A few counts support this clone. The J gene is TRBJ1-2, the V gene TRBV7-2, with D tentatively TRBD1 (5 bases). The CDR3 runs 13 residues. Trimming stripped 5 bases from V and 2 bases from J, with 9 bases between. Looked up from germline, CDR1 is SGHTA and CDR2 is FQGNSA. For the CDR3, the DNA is TGTGCCAGCAGCCCCGACAGAAACTATGGCTACACCTTC. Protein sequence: CASSPDRNYGYTF.

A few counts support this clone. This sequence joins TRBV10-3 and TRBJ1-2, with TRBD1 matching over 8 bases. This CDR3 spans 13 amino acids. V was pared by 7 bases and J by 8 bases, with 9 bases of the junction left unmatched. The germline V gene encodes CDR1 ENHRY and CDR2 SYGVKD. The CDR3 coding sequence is TGTGCCATCAACTCGGGACAGGCCTACGGCTACACCTTC. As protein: CAINSGQAYGYTF.